These 10 T cell receptor beta chains were sequenced from one sample in a study of blood T cells in healthy people across ages. Sample-barcoded 5' priming and a J-beta primer mix drove a second PCR of about 6 to 11 cycles. TCRdb ran MiXCR on the 5' RACE reads and lists one entry per CDR3 protein. The table shows roughly 700,000 distinct CDR3 sequences, with approximately 49% occurring only once. The sequenced sample was blood. The receptors originated from a woman aged 55-69 years in good health.

The chain joins TRBV25-1 to TRBJ2-5; 10 bases agree with TRBD1. The J call is in doubt because the DNA end fits TRBJ2-7 better. Looked up from germline, CDR1 is MGHDK and CDR2 is SYGVNS. CDR3 size: 13 residues. The CDR3 loop reads CASRGTGDYEQYF. The CDR3 DNA sequence: TGTGCCAGCAGAGGGACAGGGGACTACGAGCAGTACTTC.

This clonotype was counted only a few times. The chain joins TRBV7-2 to TRBJ2-7; D call uncertain. Germline V gene data show CDR1 as SGHTA and CDR2 as FQGNSA. The germline V and J ends were trimmed by 5 bases and 4 bases, with 12 bases remaining between them. The length of the CDR3 is 13 residues. The CDR3: CASSPMARYEQYF. The CDR3 DNA reads TGTGCCAGCAGCCCAATGGCGAGGTACGAGCAGTACTTC.

This rearrangement joins TRBV20-1 to TRBJ2-1, with D tentatively TRBD2 (6 bases). The V gene's germline CDR1 is DFQATT and CDR2 SNEGSKA (reference sequence). The CDR3 contains 14 residues. As DNA, the CDR3 is TGCAGCCCTTTGAGGAGGGATTCCTACAATGAGCAGTTCTTC. Protein product: CSPLRRDSYNEQFF.

J is TRBJ1-2 and V is TRBV28; D unresolved. CDR3 length: 13 amino acids. V lost 3 bases and J 2 bases, leaving 7 bases between the germline ends. The germline V gene encodes CDR1 MDHEN and CDR2 SYDVKM. CDR3 DNA: TGTGCCAGCAGTTTGCCAATGAACTATGGCTACACCTTC. It encodes CASSLPMNYGYTF.

The sample holds one count of this clonotype. The rearrangement links TRBV5-5 to TRBJ2-1, with 10 bases matching TRBD2. Germline V lookup: CDR1 SGHKS, CDR2 YYEKEE (reference sequence). The V gene end was trimmed by 4 bases and the J gene end by 4 bases; junction bases not matched to a gene: 5. The CDR3 contains 15 residues. The CDR3 loop reads CASSEREGPYNEQFF. DNA of the CDR3: TGTGCCAGCAGCGAGCGGGAGGGCCCTTACAATGAGCAGTTCTTC.

This clonotype was counted between two and nine times. The CDR3 nucleotides read TGCAGTGCTCCGACAGACTATGGCTACACCTTC. It is translated as CSAPTDYGYTF. The rearrangement uses TRBV20-1 and TRBJ1-2; perhaps TRBD1 as D (5 bases). Germline lookup yields CDR1 DFQATT and CDR2 SNEGSKA (reference sequence). The CDR3 runs to 11 residues. Deletions cut 5 bases from V and 3 bases from J, with 7 bases between.

This clonotype has only a few counts. The chain recombines TRBV4-1 with TRBJ2-3, with 8 bases fitting TRBD2. CDR1 MGHRA and CDR2 YSYEKL come from the germline V gene. The CDR3 spans 13 residues. Trimming cost V 2 bases and J 8 bases; bases outside gene matches: 3. Here the CDR3 DNA reads TGCGCCAGCAGCCAACTAGCGGGTACTACGCAGTATTTT. Amino acids: CASSQLAGTTQYF.

With regard to this clonotype: Mismatch with germline at one junction end may stem from a read error. This sequence joins TRBV2 and TRBJ2-1; D uncertain. The CDR3 has 15 amino acids. Germline lookup yields CDR1 SNHLY and CDR2 FYNNEI. The CDR3 region is CASGEAEPNYNEQFF. The CDR3 coding sequence is TGTGCCAGCGGTGAAGCCGAGCCCAACTACAATGAGCAGTTCTTC.

This clonotype was detected only a few times. The junction departs from germline at one end; a sequencing error may be responsible. The chain is built from TRBV7-7 and TRBJ1-2; 8 nucleotides match TRBD1. The CDR3 loop spans 14 amino acids. Germline loops: CDR1 SSHAT, CDR2 FNYEAQ (reference sequence). This chain's CDR3 is CASSYQGANYGYTF. CDR3 DNA sequence: TGTGCTAGCAGCTACCAGGGGGCCAACTATGGCTACACCTTC.

This clonotype has more than one count but fewer than ten. This chain links TRBV29-1 with TRBJ2-3; D is perhaps TRBD2 (6 bases). Trimming stripped 4 bases from V and 2 bases from J, with 16 bases between. Germline CDR1 is SQVTM and CDR2 is ANQGSEA. CDR3 size: 15 residues. The CDR3 DNA sequence: TGCAGCGTTGGGAGGGTGGTTGGATCCACAGATACGCAGTATTTT. Protein sequence: CSVGRVVGSTDTQYF.